This T cell receptor beta chain was sequenced for a study of OX40 agonist ivuxolimab in advanced cancers. Study findings and constraints: Patients who responded partially at 0.1-3.0 mg/kg showed clonal expansion ranking among the lowest.

Some clones are missing from TCRdb's copy, which holds only in-frame ones; the method was immunoSEQ multiplex PCR. The data contain about 78,000 clones, roughly nine tenths of them seen just once; the ten biggest clones take up about 3%. On this clone: Its antigen is unidentified.

At baseline, cycle 4 day 1, and cycle 7 day 1, blood was sampled. Deletions cut 3 bases from V and 4 bases from J, with 15 bases between. The CDR3 extends over 15 amino acids. Germline V CDR1 and CDR2: KGHSH, LQKENI. The origin of this receptor is an adult with an advanced solid tumor such as melanoma, head and neck, liver or kidney cancer. This material consisted of CD4+ or CD8+ T cells sorted from blood, taken in a trial of the OX40 agonist ivuxolimab. The chain links TRBV18 to TRBJ1-1; tentative D call: TRBD1 (6 bases). CDR3 bases: TGTGCCAGCTCACCGATCCCCGGGGGCGCCACTGAAGCTTTCTTT. Its translation: CASSPIPGGATEAFF.